This TCR beta chain was sequenced in a study of Ad26.COV2.S vaccination and SARS-CoV-2 variants. The data were produced by immunoSEQ multiplex PCR, yet TCRdb's version contains in-frame clones alone and is incomplete. The sample records roughly 380,000 clones, 85% being singletons. Treatment in this sample: about 20 received Ad26.COV2.S at low or high dose, single or two shots; five or six received placebo; per-sample allocation not given. Day 63 following the first vaccine or placebo injection was when the samples were taken. Germline assignment: CDR1 MGHRA and CDR2 YSYEKL. The CDR3 length is 15 residues. Deletions cut 1 base from V and 4 bases from J, with 13 bases between.

This material consisted of peripheral blood, taken in a trial of Ad26.COV2.S vaccine versus placebo. V usage is TRBV4-1 and J usage is TRBJ1-2; perhaps TRBD1 as D (6 bases). This TCR was recovered from a person between 18 and 60 years old who received the Ad26.COV2.S COVID-19 vaccine or a placebo. CDR3 bases: TGCGCCAGCAGCCAAGGCCCTGGGGGGGCCTATGGCTACACCTTC. This encodes CASSQGPGGAYGYTF.